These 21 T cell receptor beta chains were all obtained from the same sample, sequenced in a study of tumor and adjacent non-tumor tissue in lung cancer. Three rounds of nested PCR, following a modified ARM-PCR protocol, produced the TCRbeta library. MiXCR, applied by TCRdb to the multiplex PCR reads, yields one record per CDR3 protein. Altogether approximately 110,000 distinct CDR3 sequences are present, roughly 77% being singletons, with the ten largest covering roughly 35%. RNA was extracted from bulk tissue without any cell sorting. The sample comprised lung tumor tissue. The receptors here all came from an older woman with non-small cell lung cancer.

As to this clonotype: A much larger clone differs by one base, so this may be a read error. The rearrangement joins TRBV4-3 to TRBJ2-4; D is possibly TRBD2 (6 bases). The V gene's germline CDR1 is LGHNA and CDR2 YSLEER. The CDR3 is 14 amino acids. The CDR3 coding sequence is TGCGCCAGCAGGCAAGATGCGGGGACGGACATTCAGTACTTC. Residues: CASRQDAGTDIQYF.

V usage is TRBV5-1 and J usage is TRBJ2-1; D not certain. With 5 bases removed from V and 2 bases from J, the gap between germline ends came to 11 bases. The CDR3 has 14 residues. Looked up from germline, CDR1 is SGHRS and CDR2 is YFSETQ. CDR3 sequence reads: CASRPDGTYNEQFF. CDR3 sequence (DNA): TGCGCCAGCAGACCCGACGGAACCTACAATGAGCAGTTCTTC.

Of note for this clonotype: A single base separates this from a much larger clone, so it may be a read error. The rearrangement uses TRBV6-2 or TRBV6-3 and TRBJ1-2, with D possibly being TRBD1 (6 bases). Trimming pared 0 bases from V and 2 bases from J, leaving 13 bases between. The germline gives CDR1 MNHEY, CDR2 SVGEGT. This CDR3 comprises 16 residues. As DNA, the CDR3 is TGTGCCAGCAGTTACTCTACAGGGAGAGGAAACTATGGCTACACCTTC. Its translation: CASSYSTGRGNYGYTF.

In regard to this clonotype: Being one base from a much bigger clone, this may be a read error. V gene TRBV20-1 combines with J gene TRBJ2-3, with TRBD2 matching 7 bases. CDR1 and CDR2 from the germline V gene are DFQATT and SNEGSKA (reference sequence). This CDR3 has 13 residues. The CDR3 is CIASGGAGDTQYF. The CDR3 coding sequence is TGCATTGCTAGCGGTGGGGCTGGAGATACGCAGTATTTT.

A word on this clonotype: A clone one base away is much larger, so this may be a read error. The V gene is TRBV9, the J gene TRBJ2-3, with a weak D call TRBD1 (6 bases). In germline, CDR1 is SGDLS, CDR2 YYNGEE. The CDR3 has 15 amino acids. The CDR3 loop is CASSLGQPYTDMQYF. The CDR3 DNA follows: TGTGCCAGCAGCCTAGGACAGCCTTACACAGATATGCAGTATTTT.

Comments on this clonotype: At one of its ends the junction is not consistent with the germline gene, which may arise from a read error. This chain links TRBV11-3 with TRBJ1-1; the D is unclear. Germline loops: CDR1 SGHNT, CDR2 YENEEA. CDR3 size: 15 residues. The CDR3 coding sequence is TGTGCCAACAGCTTAGTTAGGGCCATGAACACTGAAGCTTTCTTT. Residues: CANSLVRAMNTEAFF.

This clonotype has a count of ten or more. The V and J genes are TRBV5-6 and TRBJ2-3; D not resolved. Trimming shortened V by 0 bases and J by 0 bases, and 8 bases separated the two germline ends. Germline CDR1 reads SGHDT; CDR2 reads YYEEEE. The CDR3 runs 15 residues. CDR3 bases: TGTGCCAGCAGCTTGGGGTCCCATAGCACAGATACGCAGTATTTT. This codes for CASSLGSHSTDTQYF.

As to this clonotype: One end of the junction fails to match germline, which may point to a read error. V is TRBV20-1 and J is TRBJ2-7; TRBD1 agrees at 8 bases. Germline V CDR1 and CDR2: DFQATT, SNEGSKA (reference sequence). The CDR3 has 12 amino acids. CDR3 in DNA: TGTAGTGCTAGGGACAGGACCTACGGGCAGTACTTC. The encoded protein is CSARDRTYGQYF.

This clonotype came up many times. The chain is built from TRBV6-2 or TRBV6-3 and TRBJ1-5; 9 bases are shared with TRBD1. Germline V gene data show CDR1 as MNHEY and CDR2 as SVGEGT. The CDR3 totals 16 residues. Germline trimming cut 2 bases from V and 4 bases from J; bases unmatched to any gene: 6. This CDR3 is CASSYAPGQGNQPQHF. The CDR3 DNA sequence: TGTGCCAGCAGTTACGCCCCGGGACAGGGAAATCAGCCCCAGCATTTT.

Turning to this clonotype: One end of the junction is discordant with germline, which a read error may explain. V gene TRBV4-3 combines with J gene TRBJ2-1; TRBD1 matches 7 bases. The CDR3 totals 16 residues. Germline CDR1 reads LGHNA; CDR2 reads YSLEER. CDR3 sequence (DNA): TGCGCCAGCAGCCAAGATGGACAGGTTGGGTACTATGAGGAGTTCTTC. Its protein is CASSQDGQVGYYEEFF.

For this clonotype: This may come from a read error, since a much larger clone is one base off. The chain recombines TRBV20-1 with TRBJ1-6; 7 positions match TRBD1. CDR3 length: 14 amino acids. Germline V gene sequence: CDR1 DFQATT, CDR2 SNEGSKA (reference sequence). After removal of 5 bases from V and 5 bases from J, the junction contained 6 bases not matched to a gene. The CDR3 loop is CSAEEGQNNSPLHF. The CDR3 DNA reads TGCAGTGCTGAAGAGGGACAGAATAATTCACCCCTCCACTTT.

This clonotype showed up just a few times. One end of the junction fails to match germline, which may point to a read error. The CDR3 bases are TGTGCCAGCAGCGCTGAAGCGGGCTTCTCCTACAATGGGCAGTTCTTC. This gives the protein CASSAEAGFSYNGQFF. The V gene is TRBV6-1, the J gene TRBJ2-1; weak D call: TRBD2 (6 bases). The CDR3 sequence is 16 residues long. Looked up from germline, CDR1 is MNHNS and CDR2 is SASEGT.

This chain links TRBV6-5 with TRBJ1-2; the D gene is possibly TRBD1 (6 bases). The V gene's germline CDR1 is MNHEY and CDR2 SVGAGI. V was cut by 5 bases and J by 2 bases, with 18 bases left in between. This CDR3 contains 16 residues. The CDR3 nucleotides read TGTGCCAGCAGTAAAATTTGGGCAGGGGCCAACTATGGCTACACCTTC. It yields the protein CASSKIWAGANYGYTF.

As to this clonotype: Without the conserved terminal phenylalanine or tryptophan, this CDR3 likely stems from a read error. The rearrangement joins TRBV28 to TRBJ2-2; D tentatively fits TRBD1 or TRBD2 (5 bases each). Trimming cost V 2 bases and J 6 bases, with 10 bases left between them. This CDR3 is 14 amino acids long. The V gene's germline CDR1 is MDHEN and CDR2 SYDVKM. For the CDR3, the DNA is TGTGCCAGCAGTTTAGGGGGAAAGTCCGGGGAGCTGTTTTCT. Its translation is CASSLGGKSGELFS.

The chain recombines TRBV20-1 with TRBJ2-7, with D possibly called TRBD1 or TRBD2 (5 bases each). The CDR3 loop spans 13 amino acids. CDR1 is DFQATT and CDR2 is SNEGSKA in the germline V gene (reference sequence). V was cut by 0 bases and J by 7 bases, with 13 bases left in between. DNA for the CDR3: TGCAGTGCTAGAGAGGGGGATATTTATGAGCAGTACTTC. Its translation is CSAREGDIYEQYF.

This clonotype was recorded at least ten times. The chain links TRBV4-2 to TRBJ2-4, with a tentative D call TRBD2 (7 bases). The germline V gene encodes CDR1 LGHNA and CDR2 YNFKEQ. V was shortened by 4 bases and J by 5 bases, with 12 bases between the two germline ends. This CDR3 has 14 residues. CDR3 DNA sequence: TGTGCCAGCAGCCCCCGGGGGGCCCAAAACATTCAGTACTTC. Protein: CASSPRGAQNIQYF.

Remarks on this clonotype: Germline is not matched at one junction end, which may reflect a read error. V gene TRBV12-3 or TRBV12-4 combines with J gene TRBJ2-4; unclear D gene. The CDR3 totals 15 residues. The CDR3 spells CTSSVRSGTKSIQYF. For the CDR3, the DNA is TGTACCAGCAGTGTGCGGAGTGGTACCAAAAGCATTCAGTACTTC.

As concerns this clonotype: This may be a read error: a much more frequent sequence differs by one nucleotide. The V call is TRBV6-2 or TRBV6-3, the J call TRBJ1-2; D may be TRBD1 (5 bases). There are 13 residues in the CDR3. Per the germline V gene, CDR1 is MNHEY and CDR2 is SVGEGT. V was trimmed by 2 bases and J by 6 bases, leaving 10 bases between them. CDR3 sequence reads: CASSYQGMNGYTF. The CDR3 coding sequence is TGTGCCAGCAGTTACCAGGGTATGAATGGCTACACCTTC.

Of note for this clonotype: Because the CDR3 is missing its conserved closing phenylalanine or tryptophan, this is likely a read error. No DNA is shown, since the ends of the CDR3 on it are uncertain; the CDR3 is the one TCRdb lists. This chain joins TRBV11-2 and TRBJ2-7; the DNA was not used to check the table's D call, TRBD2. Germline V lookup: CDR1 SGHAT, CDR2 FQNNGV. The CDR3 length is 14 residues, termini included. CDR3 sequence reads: CASSCDRGGYEQYL.

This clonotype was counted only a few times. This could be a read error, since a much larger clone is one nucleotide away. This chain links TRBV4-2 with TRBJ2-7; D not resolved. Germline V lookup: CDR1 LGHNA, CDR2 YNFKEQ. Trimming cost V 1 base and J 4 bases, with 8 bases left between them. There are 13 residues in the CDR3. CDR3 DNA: TGTGCCAGCAGCCAAGCTTGGGATTACGAGCAGTACTTC. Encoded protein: CASSQAWDYEQYF.

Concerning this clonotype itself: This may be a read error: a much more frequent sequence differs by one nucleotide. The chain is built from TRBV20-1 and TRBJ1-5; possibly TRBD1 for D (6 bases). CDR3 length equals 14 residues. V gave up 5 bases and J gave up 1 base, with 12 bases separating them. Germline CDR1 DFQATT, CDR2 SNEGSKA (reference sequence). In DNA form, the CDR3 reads TGCAGTGCTTACTCTGGACAGAGCAATCAGCCCCAGCATTTT. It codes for CSAYSGQSNQPQHF.